This record covers a single TCR beta chain. This clone was counted once. Its antigen remains undetermined. No base qualities exist here, and no much larger clone lies one base off it. The CDR3 has 15 amino acids, counting the end cysteine and phenylalanine. The retained sequence is limited to the CDR3, 45 bases, with the frame set at the first base. V trim: 4 bases; J trim: 5 bases; unmatched bases: 9. The CDR1 and CDR2 encoded by the germline V gene (reference sequence) are MNHNY and SVGAGI. The library relied on the immunoSEQ multiplex PCR assay. TCRdb provides this immuneACCESS table in a form limited to in-frame rearrangements. Some clones are lacking; in checked studies, under half of them reflect an unresolved V gene, and why the rest are absent is not known. In this sample the table shows about 35,000 clones, approximately 90% of which occur a single time. Around 3.4% of the sample lies in the top ten.

This sample is part of a study of T cell changes during pregnancy in multiple sclerosis (dated by TCRdb to about 2019). A note on the overall study: In women with multiple sclerosis, the researchers looked at how the T cell repertoire shifted as pregnancy progressed.

This TCR came from a female donor with multiple sclerosis, enrolled in a pregnancy study. Material: CD8+ T cells from peripheral blood mononuclear cells, obtained in the third trimester of pregnancy. The V gene is TRBV6-6 and the J gene is TRBJ2-3; 7 bases in between match TRBD2. This receptor carries the CDR3 CASSFPWLAEDTQYF. The DNA sequence reads TGTGCCAGCAGTTTCCCTTGGCTAGCGGAAGATACGCAGTATTTT.